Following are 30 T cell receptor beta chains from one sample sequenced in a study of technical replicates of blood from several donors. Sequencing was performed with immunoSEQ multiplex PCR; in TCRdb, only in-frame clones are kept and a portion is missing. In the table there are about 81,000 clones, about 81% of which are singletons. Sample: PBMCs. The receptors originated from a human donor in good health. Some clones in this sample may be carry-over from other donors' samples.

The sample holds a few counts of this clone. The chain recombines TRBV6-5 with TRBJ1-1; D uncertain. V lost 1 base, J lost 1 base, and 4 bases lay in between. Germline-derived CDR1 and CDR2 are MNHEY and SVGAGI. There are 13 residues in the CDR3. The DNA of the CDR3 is TGTGCCAGCAGTTACTTCAGGAACACTGAAGCTTTCTTT. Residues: CASSYFRNTEAFF.

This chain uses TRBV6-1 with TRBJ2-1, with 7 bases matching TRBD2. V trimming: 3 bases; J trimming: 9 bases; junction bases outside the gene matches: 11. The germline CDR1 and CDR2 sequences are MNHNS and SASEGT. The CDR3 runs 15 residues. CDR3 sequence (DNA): TGTGCCAGCAGTGAGGCTAGCGGAACGGCTAGTGAGCAGTTCTTC. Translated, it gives CASSEASGTASEQFF.

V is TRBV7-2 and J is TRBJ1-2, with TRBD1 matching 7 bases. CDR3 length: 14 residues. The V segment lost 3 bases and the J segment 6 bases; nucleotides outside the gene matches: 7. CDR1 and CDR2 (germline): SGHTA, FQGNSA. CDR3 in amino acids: CASSFPGQANGYTF. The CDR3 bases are TGTGCCAGCAGCTTTCCCGGACAGGCAAATGGCTACACCTTC.

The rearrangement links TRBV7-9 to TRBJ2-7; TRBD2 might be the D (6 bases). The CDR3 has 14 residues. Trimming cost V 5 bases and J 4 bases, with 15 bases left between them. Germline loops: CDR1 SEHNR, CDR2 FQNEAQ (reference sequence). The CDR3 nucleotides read TGTGCCAGCAGCAAAGAAGCGGGTTTATACGAGCAGTACTTC. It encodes CASSKEAGLYEQYF. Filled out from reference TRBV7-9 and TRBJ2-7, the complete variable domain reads DTGVSQNPRHKITKRGQNVTFRCDPISEHNRLYWYRQTLGQGPEFLTYFQNEAQLEKSRLLSDRFSAERPKGSFSTLEIQRTEQGDSAMYLCASSKEAGLYEQYFGPGTRLTVT.

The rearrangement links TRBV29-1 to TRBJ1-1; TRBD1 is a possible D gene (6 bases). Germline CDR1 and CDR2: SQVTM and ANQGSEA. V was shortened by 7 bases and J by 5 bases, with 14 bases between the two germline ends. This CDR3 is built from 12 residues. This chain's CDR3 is CSAHPGQTEAFF. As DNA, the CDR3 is TGCAGCGCTCATCCGGGACAAACTGAAGCTTTCTTT.

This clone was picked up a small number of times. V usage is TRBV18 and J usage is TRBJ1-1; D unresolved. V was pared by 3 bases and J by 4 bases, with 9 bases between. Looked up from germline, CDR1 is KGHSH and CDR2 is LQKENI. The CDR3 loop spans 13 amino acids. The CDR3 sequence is CASSPMGGTEAFF. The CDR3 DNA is TGTGCCAGCTCACCTATGGGAGGCACTGAAGCTTTCTTT.

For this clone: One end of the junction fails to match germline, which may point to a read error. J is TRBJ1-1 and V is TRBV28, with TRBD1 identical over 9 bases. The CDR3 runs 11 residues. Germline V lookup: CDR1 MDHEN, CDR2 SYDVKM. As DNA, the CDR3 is TGTGCCAGCAGACTCGGACAGGGGACGCTCTTT. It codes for CASRLGQGTLF.

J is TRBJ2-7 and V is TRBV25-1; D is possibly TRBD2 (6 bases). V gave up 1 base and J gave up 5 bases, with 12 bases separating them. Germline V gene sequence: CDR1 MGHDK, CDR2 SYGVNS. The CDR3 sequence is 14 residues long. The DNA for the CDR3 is TGTGCCAGCAGTGAATGGGGCGCGGGGAACGAGCAGTACTTC. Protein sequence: CASSEWGAGNEQYF.

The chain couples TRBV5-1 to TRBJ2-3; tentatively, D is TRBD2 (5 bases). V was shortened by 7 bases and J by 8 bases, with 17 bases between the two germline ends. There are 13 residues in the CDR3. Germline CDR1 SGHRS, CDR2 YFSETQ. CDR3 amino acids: CASQGGSRGTQYF. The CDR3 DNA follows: TGCGCCAGCCAAGGTGGGAGTAGAGGTACGCAGTATTTT.

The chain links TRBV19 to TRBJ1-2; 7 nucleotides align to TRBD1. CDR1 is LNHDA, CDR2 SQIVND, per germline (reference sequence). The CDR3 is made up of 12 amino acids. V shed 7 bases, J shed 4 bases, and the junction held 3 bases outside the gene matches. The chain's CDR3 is CASKNRGYGYTF. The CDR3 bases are TGTGCCAGTAAAAACAGGGGCTATGGCTACACCTTC.

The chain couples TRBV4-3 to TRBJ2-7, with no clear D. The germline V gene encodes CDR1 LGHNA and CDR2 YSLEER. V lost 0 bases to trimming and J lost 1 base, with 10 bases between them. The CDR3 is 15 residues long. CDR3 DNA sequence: TGCGCCAGCAGCCAAGATAGAGGTGGGTCCTACGAGCAGTACTTC. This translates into CASSQDRGGSYEQYF.

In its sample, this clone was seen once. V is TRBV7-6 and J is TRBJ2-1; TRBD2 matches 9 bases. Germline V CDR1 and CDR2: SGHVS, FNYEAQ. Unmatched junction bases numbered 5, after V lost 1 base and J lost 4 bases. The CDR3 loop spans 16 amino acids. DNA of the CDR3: TGTGCCAGCAGCTTAGTTTCGACTAGCGGTTACAATGAGCAGTTCTTC. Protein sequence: CASSLVSTSGYNEQFF. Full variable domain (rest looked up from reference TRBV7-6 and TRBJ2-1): GAGVSQSPRYKVTKRGQDVALRCDPISGHVSLYWYRQALGQGPEFLTYFNYEAQQDKSGLPNDRFSAERPEGSISTLTIQRTEQRDSAMYRCASSLVSTSGYNEQFFGPGTRLTVL.

The CDR3 region is CASSLGDSNSPLHF. The CDR3 DNA follows: TGTGCCAGCAGCTTAGGGGACAGCAATTCACCCCTCCACTTT. The V call is TRBV7-9, the J call TRBJ1-6; 7 bases are a match to TRBD1. Trimming at V came to 1 base and at J to 7 bases, leaving 1 base not matched to a gene. Germline V gives CDR1 SEHNR, CDR2 FQNEAQ (reference sequence). This CDR3 region has 14 residues.

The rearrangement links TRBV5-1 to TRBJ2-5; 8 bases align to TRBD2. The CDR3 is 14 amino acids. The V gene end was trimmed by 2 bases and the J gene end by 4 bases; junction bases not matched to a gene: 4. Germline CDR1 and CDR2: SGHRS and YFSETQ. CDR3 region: CASSFLSGAETQYF. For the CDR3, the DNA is TGCGCCAGCAGCTTCCTTAGCGGGGCAGAGACCCAGTACTTC.

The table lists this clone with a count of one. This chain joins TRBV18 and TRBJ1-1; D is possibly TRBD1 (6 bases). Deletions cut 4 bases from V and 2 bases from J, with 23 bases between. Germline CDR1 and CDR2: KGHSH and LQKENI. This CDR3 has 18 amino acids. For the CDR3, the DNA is TGTGCCAGCTCACTGTACAAACCGGGGGGCGGTCTTAACACTGAAGCTTTCTTT. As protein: CASSLYKPGGGLNTEAFF.

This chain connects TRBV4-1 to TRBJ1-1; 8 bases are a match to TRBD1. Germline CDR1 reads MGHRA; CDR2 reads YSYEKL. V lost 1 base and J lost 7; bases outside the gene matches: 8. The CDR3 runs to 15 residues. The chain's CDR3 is CASSQAGQGGDEAFF. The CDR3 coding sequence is TGCGCCAGCAGCCAAGCCGGACAGGGAGGGGATGAAGCTTTCTTT.

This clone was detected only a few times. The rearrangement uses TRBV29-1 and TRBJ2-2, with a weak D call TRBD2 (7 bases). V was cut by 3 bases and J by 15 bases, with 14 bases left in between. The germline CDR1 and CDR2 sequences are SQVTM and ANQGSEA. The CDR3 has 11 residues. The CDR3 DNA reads TGCAGCGTTGAGCGCGGGGGCAAGGTGTTTTTT. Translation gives CSVERGGKVFF.

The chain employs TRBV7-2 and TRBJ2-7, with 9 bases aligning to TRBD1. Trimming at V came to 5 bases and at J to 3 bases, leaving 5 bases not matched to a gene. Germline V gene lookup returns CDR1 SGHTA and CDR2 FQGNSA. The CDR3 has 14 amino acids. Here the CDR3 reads CASSQWGQGYEQYF. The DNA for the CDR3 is TGTGCCAGCAGCCAATGGGGACAGGGCTACGAGCAGTACTTC.

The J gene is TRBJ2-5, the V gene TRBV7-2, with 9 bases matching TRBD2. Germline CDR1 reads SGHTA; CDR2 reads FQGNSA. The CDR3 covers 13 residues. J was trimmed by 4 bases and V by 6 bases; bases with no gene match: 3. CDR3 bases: TGTGCCAGCAGGCTAGCGGGGACAGAGACCCAGTACTTC. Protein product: CASRLAGTETQYF.

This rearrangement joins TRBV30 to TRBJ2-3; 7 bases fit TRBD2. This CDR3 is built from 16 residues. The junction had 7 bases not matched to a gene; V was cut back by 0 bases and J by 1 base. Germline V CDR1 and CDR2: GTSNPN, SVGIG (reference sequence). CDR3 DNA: TGTGCCTGGAGTGTACTTCGGGAGGATGGCACAGATACGCAGTATTTT. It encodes CAWSVLREDGTDTQYF.

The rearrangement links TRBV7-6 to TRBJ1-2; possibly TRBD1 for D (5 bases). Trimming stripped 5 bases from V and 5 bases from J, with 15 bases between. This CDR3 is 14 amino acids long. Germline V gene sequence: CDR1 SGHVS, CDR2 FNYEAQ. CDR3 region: CASSPGLESYGYTF. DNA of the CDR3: TGTGCCAGCAGCCCGGGACTGGAGAGTTATGGCTACACCTTC. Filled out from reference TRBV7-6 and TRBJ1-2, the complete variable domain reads GAGVSQSPRYKVTKRGQDVALRCDPISGHVSLYWYRQALGQGPEFLTYFNYEAQQDKSGLPNDRFSAERPEGSISTLTIQRTEQRDSAMYRCASSPGLESYGYTFGSGTRLTVV.

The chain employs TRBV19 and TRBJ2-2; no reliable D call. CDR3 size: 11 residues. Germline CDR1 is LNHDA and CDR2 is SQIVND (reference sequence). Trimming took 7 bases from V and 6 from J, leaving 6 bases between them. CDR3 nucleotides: TGTGCCAGTAACATACCCGGGGAGCTGTTTTTT. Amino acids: CASNIPGELFF.

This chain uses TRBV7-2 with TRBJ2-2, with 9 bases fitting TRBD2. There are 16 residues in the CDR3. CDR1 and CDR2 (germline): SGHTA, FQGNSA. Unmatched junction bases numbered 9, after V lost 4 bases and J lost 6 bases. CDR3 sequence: CASSSRSGSGSGELFF. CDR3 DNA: TGTGCCAGCAGCTCACGTAGCGGGAGTGGGTCCGGGGAGCTGTTTTTT.

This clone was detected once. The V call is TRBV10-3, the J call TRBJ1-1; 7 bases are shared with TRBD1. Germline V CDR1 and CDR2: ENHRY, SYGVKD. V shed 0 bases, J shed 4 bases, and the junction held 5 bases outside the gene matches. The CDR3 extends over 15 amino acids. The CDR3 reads CAISESTGSGTEAFF. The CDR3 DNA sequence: TGTGCCATCAGTGAGTCGACAGGGTCGGGCACTGAAGCTTTCTTT.

CDR3 DNA sequence: TGTGCCAGCAGCTTAGATGGGGGGAACTATGGCTACACCTTC. Amino acids: CASSLDGGNYGYTF. The chain couples TRBV7-2 to TRBJ1-2; tentative D call: TRBD1 (5 bases). Looked up from germline, CDR1 is SGHTA and CDR2 is FQGNSA. Trimming stripped 1 base from V and 2 bases from J, with 8 bases between. The CDR3 is 14 residues long.

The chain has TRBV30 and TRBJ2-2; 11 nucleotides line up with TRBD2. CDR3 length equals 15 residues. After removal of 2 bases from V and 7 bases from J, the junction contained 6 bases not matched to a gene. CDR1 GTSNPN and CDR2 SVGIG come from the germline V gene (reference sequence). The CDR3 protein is CAWSNLGLADGELFF. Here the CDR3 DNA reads TGTGCCTGGAGTAATCTGGGACTAGCGGACGGGGAGCTGTTTTTT.

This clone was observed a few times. The CDR3 DNA reads TGTGCCAGTAGTATAATCGGGAATCAGCCCCAGCATTTT. This encodes CASSIIGNQPQHF. The V gene is TRBV19, the J gene TRBJ1-5, with D uncertain. The CDR3 length is 13 residues. V lost 2 bases, J lost 4 bases, and 6 bases lay in between. Per germline, CDR1 LNHDA and CDR2 SQIVND (reference sequence).

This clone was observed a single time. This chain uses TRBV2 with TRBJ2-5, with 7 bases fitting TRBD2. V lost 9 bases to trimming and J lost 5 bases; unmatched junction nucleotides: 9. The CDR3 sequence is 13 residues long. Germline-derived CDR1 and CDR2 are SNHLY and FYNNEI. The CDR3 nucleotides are TGTGCCAGGGAAGGGAGGGGCTCGGAGACCCAGTACTTC. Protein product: CAREGRGSETQYF.

Here the CDR3 DNA reads TGTGCCAGCAGCCTCGGGAGGGGGCGTTTAGACGAGCAGTACTTC. This translates into CASSLGRGRLDEQYF. The V gene is TRBV7-9, the J gene TRBJ2-7; a possible D gene is TRBD2 (8 bases). CDR3 length: 15 residues. The V gene's germline CDR1 is SEHNR and CDR2 FQNEAQ (reference sequence). Trimming shortened V by 5 bases and J by 5 bases, and 19 bases separated the two germline ends.

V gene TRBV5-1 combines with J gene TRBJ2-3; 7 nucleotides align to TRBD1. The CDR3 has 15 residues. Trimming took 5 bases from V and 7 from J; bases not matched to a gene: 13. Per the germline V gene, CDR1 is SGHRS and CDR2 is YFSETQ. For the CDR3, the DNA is TGCGCCAGCAGGGCAACACAGGGGTTGGCAAATACGCAGTATTTT. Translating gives CASRATQGLANTQYF.